The entry below describes one TCR beta chain. This CDR3 contains 15 residues. V trimming: 5 bases; J trimming: 4 bases; junction bases outside the gene matches: 11. CDR1 is SGHVS and CDR2 is FQNEAQ in the germline V gene. The entry originates in a study of OX40 agonist ivuxolimab in advanced cancers. TCRdb keeps only in-frame clones here, not all; method: immunoSEQ multiplex PCR. The repertoire has some 60,000 clones, about 89% of them found once; the top ten carry 0.95% to 1.4%. The TCR comes from an adult with an advanced solid tumor such as melanoma, head and neck, liver or kidney cancer. This sequence joins TRBV7-8 and TRBJ2-7; 7 nucleotides agree with TRBD1. Material: CD4+ or CD8+ T cells sorted from blood, obtained in a trial of the OX40 agonist ivuxolimab. The CDR3 here is CASSPIDRESYEQYF. The DNA for the CDR3 is TGTGCCAGCAGCCCGATCGACAGGGAGAGTTACGAGCAGTACTTC.